The clone carrying this TCR beta chain was recorded a few times. Its specificity is unknown. This specimen comes from a study of T-cell memory formation after mild COVID-19. For the study at large: The TCR clusters were mostly specific to one donor.

Study-wide points: CD4/CD8 balance characterized clones contracting day 15 to 85, and CD4+ skew characterized later expanders. Researchers found some responding clones in pre-infection memory, a sign that cross-reactive memory joined. Day 37-peaking second-wave clones had unconfirmed SARS-CoV-2 specificity.

J lost 5 bases, V lost 4 bases, and 16 bases had no gene match. The CDR3 extends over 17 amino acids. Germline CDR1 reads LGHDT; CDR2 reads YNNKEL (reference sequence). TCRdb itself ran the 5' RACE reads through MiXCR, one entry per CDR3 protein. The sample includes hundreds of thousands of distinct CDR3 sequences, roughly 19% seen only once; the top ten take roughly 21%. Sequencing was carried out using PBMCs or a T cell subset sorted from them (not recorded which). This clonotype originated in a man between 18 and 35 years old who had mild COVID-19 (a few samples of this study predate the infection). Cell type and time point are not known. The chain recombines TRBV3-1 with TRBJ2-7; the match to TRBD1 covers 8 bases. The CDR3 loop reads CASSRLSTETGDHEQYF. CDR3 nucleotide sequence: TGTGCCAGCAGCCGACTGTCAACGGAGACAGGGGATCACGAGCAGTACTTC.